The sequence of this T cell receptor (beta chain) was determined in a study of shared clonotypes between healthy human individuals. About the study: CD4 naive cells filled three plates per donor, CD4 memory three, CD8 naive two and CD8 memory one. Study conclusions and caveats: Blood alone was sampled, and tissue repertoires likely differ.

With regard to this clone: Antigen: not known.

The data were produced by immunoSEQ multiplex PCR, yet TCRdb's version contains in-frame clones alone and is incomplete. The sample shows around 2.3 million clones, more than 90% of them seen only once. The V and J ends lost 7 bases and 3 bases respectively, with 19 bases between them. Germline values: CDR1 MNHEY, CDR2 SVGAGI. This CDR3 spans 15 amino acids. Sequenced sample: naive CD4+ T cells sorted from blood. The sample's subset: CD45RA+ positively selected. The clonotype was recovered from a young man in good health. This rearrangement joins TRBV6-5 to TRBJ2-7; no definite D call. DNA of the CDR3: TGTGCCAGCACCCCAGGTATCGGTGGGGTCTACGAGCAGTACTTC. Encoded protein: CASTPGIGGVYEQYF.